The 2 T cell receptor beta chains listed next were all sequenced from one sample in a study of OX40 agonist ivuxolimab in advanced cancers. Assay used: immunoSEQ multiplex PCR; TCRdb lists only in-frame clones, some missing. The repertoire holds approximately 59,000 clones, with over 80% as singletons. Sequenced material: CD4+ or CD8+ T cells sorted from blood, taken in a trial of the OX40 agonist ivuxolimab. The source of these receptors is an adult with an advanced solid tumor such as melanoma, head and neck, liver or kidney cancer.

This clone was detected only a few times. This chain joins TRBV5-1 and TRBJ2-1; 7 positions match TRBD2. Germline CDR1 and CDR2: SGHRS and YFSETQ. This CDR3 region has 16 residues. V shed 1 base and J 4 bases; nucleotides not matched to a gene: 8. The CDR3 reads CASSLTPGGTYNEQFF. In DNA form, the CDR3 reads TGCGCCAGCAGCTTGACCCCGGGAGGAACTTACAATGAGCAGTTCTTC. The variable domain in full, completed from reference TRBV5-1 and TRBJ2-1, reads KAGVTQTPRYLIKTRGQQVTLSCSPISGHRSVSWYQQTPGQGLQFLFEYFSETQRNKGNFPGRFSGRQFSNSRSEMNVSTLELGDSALYLCASSLTPGGTYNEQFFGPGTRLTVL.

The V gene is TRBV4-1, the J gene TRBJ2-1, with 9 nucleotides matching TRBD2. Trimming at V came to 0 bases and at J to 0 bases, leaving 0 bases not matched to a gene. The CDR3 totals 16 residues. The germline CDR1 and CDR2 sequences are MGHRA and YSYEKL. CDR3 sequence (DNA): TGCGCCAGCAGCCAAGATAGCGGGAGCTCCTACAATGAGCAGTTCTTC. Amino acid sequence: CASSQDSGSSYNEQFF.